A selection of T cell receptor beta chains follows, all from one sample in a study of blood T cell repertoires in COVID-19. The table came from immunoSEQ multiplex PCR; TCRdb's copy has only in-frame clones and leaves some out. This table holds about 160,000 clones, over 70% found once. Sequencing was performed on PBMCs or T cells enriched from blood (not recorded which). These TCRs come from a woman aged 45-59 years in a cohort exposed to, infected with or recovered from COVID-19 (not recorded which). Each CDR3 is given with its conserved first and last residue. The D gene is left open where the match is weak. For some rows the clone size is stated as once, few or many, or as a class when expanded; others skip it.

cdr3_length clone_size j_call d_call v_call cdr3_nt cdr3_aa
15 once TRBJ1-4 TRBD1 TRBV19 TGTGCCAGTAGTACTGGACAGGGGATTCCTGAAAAACTGTTTTTT CASSTGQGIPEKLFF
15 once TRBJ2-2 - TRBV10-3 TGTGCCATCAGTGGGTCGCCCACGGACACCGGGGAGCTGTTTTTT CAISGSPTDTGELFF
18 - TRBJ1-4 TRBD1 TRBV2 TGTGCCAGCAGAGGCCCGGGACAGTTTGTTTCAACTAATGAAAAACTGTTTTTT CASRGPGQFVSTNEKLFF
14 - TRBJ1-1 - TRBV9 TGTGCCAGCAGCGTAGCGTCCAAGGGGACTGAAGCTTTCTTT CASSVASKGTEAFF
15 - TRBJ2-1 - TRBV9 TGTGCCAGCAGCGCTCTGGGAGGTAAGGAGGATGAGCAGTTCTTC CASSALGGKEDEQFF
18 - TRBJ2-7 TRBD2 TRBV28 TGTGCCAGCAGTGCCCCTCCTTTAGCGGGAGGGCCCTCTTGGGAGCAGTACTTC CASSAPPLAGGPSWEQYF
13 - TRBJ2-7 - TRBV30 TGTGCCTGGAGAAGTGACAGAGGCTACGAGCAGTACTTC CAWRSDRGYEQYF
17 - TRBJ2-5 - TRBV5-6 TGTGCCAGCAGCTTGTATCTTCGGAAGGAGCTCATCTGGACCCAGTACTTC CASSLYLRKELIWTQYF
16 - TRBJ2-6 - TRBV15 TGTGCCACCAGCAGAGTTGGCAGGGCTGGGGCCAACGTCCTGACTTTC CATSRVGRAGANVLTF
15 - TRBJ2-5 TRBD2 TRBV28 TGTGCCAGCAGTTTCTTAGCGGGAGGGGCGGAGACCCAGTACTTC CASSFLAGGAETQYF
14 - TRBJ2-5 TRBD1 TRBV27 TGTGCCAGCTTCTATCGGACAGGGGAAGAGACCCAGTACTTC CASFYRTGEETQYF
14 - TRBJ2-1 TRBD1 TRBV29-1 TGCACCGGAAAAACGGGACAGTCCTACAATGAGCAGTTCTTC CTGKTGQSYNEQFF
14 - TRBJ2-5 - TRBV19 TGTGCCAGTAGAGCCCGAATCGGAGGAGAGACCCAGTACTTC CASRARIGGETQYF
17 few TRBJ2-1 - TRBV10-2 TGCGCCAGCAGTGGAAGTTTAGGCCCAAGCCGGGGCAATGAGCAGTTCTTC CASSGSLGPSRGNEQFF
11 - TRBJ2-7 - TRBV28 TGTGCCAGCAGTTCCACAGCCGAGCAGTACTTC CASSSTAEQYF
15 - TRBJ2-7 TRBD2 TRBV6-5 TGTGCCAGCAGCCCGACTAGCGGAAAGACCTACGAGCAGTACTTC CASSPTSGKTYEQYF
16 - TRBJ2-1 TRBD2 TRBV15 TGTGCCACCAGCATTACTAGCGGGGGGGCCAACCGCGAGCAGTTCTTC CATSITSGGANREQFF
14 - TRBJ2-7 TRBD2 TRBV29-1 TGCAGCGCCAGAGGTGGTAGCGGGAACTACGAGCAGTACTTC CSARGGSGNYEQYF
12 - TRBJ2-7 - TRBV5-1 TGCGCCAGCAGCCCCAGGGGTGACGAGCAGTACTTC CASSPRGDEQYF
17 - TRBJ2-3 TRBD2 TRBV4-1 TGCGCCAGCAGCCAAGATCGGAGCGGGGGGGCGAGGGATACGCAGTATTTT CASSQDRSGGARDTQYF
16 - TRBJ2-5 TRBD2 TRBV3-1/TRBV3-2 TGTGCCAGCAGCCCAGATAGCGGGAGCCACAGGGAGACCCAGTACTTC CASSPDSGSHRETQYF
16 - TRBJ2-1 TRBD2 TRBV14 TGTGCCAGCAGCCAACGGGGGGGTGGATCCTACAATGAGCAGTTCTTC CASSQRGGGSYNEQFF
13 - TRBJ2-7 - TRBV12-3/TRBV12-4 TGTGCCAGCAGCATACAGGATCCCTACGAGCAGTACTTC CASSIQDPYEQYF
13 - TRBJ2-5 - TRBV19 TGTGCCAGTAGTATAGTACAGCAAGAGACCCAGTACTTC CASSIVQQETQYF
16 - TRBJ2-1 - TRBV6-5 TGTGCCAGCAGTTTGACGACGGAGAGTTCCTACAATGAGCAGTTCTTC CASSLTTESSYNEQFF
15 - TRBJ2-1 TRBD2 TRBV7-9 TGTGCCAGCAGCTTAGGACTAGCGGGCTACAATGAGCAGTTCTTC CASSLGLAGYNEQFF
15 - TRBJ2-7 TRBD2 TRBV5-4 TGTGCCAGCAGCTCAAAACGGGAGGACGCCAACGAGCAGTACTTC CASSSKREDANEQYF
15 - TRBJ2-1 TRBD2 TRBV7-2 TGTGCCAGCAGCTTAGCGGGACTAGGGTCGCGTGAGCAGTTCTTC CASSLAGLGSREQFF
13 - TRBJ2-5 - TRBV3-1/TRBV3-2 TGTGCCAGCAGCCAACGACAGCAAGAGACCCAGTACTTC CASSQRQQETQYF
14 - TRBJ2-5 - TRBV3-1/TRBV3-2 TGTGCCAGCAGCCAAGGACAGGCCGCGGAGACCCAGTACTTC CASSQGQAAETQYF
15 - TRBJ2-7 TRBD2 TRBV5-1 TGCGCCAGCAGCTACTTAGCGGGGGCTCCTTACGAGCAGTACTTC CASSYLAGAPYEQYF
13 - TRBJ2-3 - TRBV5-1 TGCGCCAGCAGCTTGGCTACGGCAGATACGCAGTATTTT CASSLATADTQYF
12 once TRBJ2-3 - TRBV30 TGTGCCTGGAGTGAGCTCACAGATACGCAGTATTTT CAWSELTDTQYF
14 - TRBJ2-2 - TRBV28 TGTGCCAGCAGTTCTCCCAGGGGAACCGGGGAGCTGTTTTTT CASSSPRGTGELFF
16 - TRBJ2-5 TRBD1 TRBV24-1 TGTGCCACCAGTGACTCCGGGACAGGGGGCTTGGAGACCCAGTACTTC CATSDSGTGGLETQYF